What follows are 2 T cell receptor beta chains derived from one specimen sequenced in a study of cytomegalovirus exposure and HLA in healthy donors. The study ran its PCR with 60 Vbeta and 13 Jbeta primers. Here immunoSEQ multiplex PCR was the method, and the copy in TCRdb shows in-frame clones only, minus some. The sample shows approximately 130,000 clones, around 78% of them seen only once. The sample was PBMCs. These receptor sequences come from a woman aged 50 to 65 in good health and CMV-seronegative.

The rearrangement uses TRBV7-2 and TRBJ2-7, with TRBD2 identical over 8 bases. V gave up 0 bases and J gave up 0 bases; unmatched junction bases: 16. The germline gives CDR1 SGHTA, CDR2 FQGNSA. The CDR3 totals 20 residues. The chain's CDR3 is CASSLALNLGSSGRSYEQYF. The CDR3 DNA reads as TGTGCCAGCAGCTTAGCGTTGAACCTGGGGTCTAGCGGGCGCTCCTACGAGCAGTACTTC.

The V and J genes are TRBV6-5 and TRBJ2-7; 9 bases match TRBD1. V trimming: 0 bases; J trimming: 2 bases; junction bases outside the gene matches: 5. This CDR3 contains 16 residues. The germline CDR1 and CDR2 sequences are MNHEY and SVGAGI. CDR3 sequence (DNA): TGTGCCAGCAGTTACTCTTCCGACAGGGGGACCTACGAGCAGTACGTC. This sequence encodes CASSYSSDRGTYEQYV.